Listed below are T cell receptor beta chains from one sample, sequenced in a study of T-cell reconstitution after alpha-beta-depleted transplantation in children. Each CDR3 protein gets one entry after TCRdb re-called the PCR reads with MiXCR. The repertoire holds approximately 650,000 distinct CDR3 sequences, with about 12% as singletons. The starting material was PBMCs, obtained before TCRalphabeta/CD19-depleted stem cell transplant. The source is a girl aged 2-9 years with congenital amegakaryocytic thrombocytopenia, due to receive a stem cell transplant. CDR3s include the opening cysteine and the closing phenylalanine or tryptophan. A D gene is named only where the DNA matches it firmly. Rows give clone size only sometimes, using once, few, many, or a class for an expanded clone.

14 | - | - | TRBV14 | CASSQAAGSYEQYF
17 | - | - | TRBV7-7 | CASSLTPGQPPLNEQFF
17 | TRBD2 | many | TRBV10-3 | CAIRSGVAGANGNEQFF
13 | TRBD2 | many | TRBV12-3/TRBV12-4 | CASRSAGSYEQYF
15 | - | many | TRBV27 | CASGSTPVSYNEQFF
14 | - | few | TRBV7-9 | CASSLWALEDEQYF
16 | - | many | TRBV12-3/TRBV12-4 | CASSETGALSTDTQYF
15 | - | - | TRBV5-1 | CASSQTAHPAETQYF
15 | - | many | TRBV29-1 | CSAMRRISGANVLTF
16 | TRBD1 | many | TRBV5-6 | CASSVADRLINTEAFF
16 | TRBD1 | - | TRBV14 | CASSQEGYRGNTEAFF
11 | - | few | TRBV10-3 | CAIAGGGGYTF
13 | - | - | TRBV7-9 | CASAQNGDTEAFF
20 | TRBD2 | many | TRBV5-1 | CASSLGLAGESPRSYNEQFF
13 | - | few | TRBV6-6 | CASRTGALNEQFF
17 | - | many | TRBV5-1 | CASSLGPIDRAGTEAFF